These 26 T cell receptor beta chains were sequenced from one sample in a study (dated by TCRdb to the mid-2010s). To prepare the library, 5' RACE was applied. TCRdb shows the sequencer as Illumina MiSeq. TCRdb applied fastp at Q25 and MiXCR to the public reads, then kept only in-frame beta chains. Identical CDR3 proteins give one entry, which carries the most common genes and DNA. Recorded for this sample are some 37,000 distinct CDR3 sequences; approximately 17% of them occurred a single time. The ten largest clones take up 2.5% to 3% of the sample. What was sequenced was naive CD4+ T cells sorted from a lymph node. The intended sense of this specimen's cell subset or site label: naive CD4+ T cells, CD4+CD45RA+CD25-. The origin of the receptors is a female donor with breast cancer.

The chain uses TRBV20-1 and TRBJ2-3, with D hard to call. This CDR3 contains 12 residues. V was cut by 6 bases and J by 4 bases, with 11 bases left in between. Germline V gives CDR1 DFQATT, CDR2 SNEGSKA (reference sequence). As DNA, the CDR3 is TGCAGTGCCCCACCGCTCCCAGATACGCAGTATTTT. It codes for CSAPPLPDTQYF.

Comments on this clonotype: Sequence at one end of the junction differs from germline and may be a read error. The CDR3 DNA follows: TGCGCCAGCCGACAGGGTTGGCTCGAAAACACCATATATTTT. Protein: CASRQGWLENTIYF. The rearrangement uses TRBV2 and TRBJ1-3; 7 bases align to TRBD1. Germline values: CDR1 SNHLY, CDR2 FYNNEI. CDR3 length: 14 residues.

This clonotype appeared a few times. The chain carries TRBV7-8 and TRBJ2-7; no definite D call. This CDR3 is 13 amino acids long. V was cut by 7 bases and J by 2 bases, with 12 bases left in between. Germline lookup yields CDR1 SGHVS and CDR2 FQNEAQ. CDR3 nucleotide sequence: TGTGCCAGCACCCCCGGCCCTGCCTACGAGCAGTACTTC. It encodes CASTPGPAYEQYF.

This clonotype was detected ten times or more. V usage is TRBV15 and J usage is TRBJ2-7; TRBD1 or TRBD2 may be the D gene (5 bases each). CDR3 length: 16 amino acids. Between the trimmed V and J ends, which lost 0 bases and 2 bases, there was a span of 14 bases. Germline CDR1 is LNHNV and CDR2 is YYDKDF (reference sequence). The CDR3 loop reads CATSRDVGREPYEQYF. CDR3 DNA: TGTGCCACCAGCAGAGATGTAGGCAGGGAGCCCTACGAGCAGTACTTC.

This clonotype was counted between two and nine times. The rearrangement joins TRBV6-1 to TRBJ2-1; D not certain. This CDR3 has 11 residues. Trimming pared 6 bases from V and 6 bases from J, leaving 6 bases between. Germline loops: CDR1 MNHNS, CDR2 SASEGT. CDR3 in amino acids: CASSIANEQFF. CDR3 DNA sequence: TGTGCCAGCAGCATTGCCAATGAGCAGTTCTTC.

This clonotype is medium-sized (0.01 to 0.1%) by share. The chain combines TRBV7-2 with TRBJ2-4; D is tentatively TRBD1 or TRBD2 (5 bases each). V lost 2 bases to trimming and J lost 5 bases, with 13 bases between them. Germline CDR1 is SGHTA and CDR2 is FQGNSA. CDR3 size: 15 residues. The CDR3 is CASSLRGGGENIQYF. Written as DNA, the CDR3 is TGTGCCAGCAGCTTACGGGGCGGTGGGGAAAACATTCAGTACTTC.

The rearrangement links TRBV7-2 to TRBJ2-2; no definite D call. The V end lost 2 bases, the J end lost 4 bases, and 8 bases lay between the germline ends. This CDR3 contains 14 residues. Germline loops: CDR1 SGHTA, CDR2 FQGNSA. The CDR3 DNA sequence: TGTGCCAGCAGCTTAAGACCGAGCACCGGGGAGCTGTTTTTT. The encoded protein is CASSLRPSTGELFF.

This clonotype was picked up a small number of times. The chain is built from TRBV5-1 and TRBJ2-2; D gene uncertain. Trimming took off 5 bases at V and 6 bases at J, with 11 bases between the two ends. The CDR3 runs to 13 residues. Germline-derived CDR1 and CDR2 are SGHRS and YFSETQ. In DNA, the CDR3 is TGCGCCAGCAGGCCGCCTGGGGCCGGGGAGCTGTTTTTT. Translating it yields CASRPPGAGELFF.

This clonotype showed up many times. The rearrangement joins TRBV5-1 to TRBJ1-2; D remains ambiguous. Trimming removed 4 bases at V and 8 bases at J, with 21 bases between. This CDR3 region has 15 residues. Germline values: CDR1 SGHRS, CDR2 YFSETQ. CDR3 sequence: CASSPVRSLQGGYTF. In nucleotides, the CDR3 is TGCGCCAGCAGCCCGGTCAGGAGCCTCCAAGGCGGCTACACCTTC.

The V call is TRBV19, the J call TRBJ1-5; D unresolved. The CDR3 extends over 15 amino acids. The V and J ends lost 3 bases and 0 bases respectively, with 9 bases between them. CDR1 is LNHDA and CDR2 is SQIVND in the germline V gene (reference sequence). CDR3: CASSIQSFSNQPQHF. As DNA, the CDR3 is TGTGCCAGTAGTATTCAGTCCTTTAGCAATCAGCCCCAGCATTTT. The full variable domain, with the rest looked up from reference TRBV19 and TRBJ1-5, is DGGITQSPKYLFRKEGQNVTLSCEQNLNHDAMYWYRQDPGQGLRLIYYSQIVNDFQKGDIAEGYSVSREKKESFPLTVTSAQKNPTAFYLCASSIQSFSNQPQHFGDGTRLSIL.

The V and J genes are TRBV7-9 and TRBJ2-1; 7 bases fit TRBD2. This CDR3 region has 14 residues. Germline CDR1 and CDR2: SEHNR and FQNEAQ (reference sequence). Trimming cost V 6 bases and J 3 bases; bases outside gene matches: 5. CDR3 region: CASSGGSSYNEQFF. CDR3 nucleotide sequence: TGTGCCAGCAGTGGCGGGAGCAGCTACAATGAGCAGTTCTTC.

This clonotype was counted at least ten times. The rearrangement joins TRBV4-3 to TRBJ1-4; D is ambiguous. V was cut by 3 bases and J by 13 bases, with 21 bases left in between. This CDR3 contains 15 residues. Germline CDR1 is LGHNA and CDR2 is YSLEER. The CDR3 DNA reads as TGCGCCAGCAGCCACAACCCTGGTGTCGGCCGAGTACTGTTTTTT. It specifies CASSHNPGVGRVLFF.

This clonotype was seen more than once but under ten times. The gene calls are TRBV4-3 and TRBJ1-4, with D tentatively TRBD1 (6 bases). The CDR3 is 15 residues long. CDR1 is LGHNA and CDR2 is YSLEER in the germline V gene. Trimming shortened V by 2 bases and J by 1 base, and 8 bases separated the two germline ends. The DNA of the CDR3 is TGCGCCAGCAGCCAAACAGGGATAACTAATGAAAAACTGTTTTTT. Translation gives CASSQTGITNEKLFF.

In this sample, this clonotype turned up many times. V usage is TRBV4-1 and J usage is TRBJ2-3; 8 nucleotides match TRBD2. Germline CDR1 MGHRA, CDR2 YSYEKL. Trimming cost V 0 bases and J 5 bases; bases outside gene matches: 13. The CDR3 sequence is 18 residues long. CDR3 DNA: TGCGCCAGCAGCCAAGATTGGCTAGCGGGTAAACGGGGAGATACGCAGTATTTT. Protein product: CASSQDWLAGKRGDTQYF.

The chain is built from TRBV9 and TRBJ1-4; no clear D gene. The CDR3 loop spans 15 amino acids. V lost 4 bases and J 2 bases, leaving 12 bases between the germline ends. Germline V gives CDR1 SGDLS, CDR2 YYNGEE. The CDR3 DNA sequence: TGTGCCAGCAGCTTGAGTATGACGACTAATGAAAAACTGTTTTTT. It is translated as CASSLSMTTNEKLFF.

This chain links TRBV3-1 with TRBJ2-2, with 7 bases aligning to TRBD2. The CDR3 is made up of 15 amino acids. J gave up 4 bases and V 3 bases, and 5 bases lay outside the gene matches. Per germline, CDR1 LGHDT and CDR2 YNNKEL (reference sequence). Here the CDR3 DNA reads TGTGCCAGCAGCCAGAGCGGGGCCGGCACCGGGGAGCTGTTTTTT. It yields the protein CASSQSGAGTGELFF.

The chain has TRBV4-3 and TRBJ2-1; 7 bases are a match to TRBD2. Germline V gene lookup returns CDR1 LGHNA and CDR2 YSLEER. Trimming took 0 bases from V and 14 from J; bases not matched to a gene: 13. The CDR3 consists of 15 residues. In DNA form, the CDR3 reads TGCGCCAGCAGCCAAGACTGGGAGGGCCGGTCCACGAAGTTCTTC. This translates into CASSQDWEGRSTKFF.

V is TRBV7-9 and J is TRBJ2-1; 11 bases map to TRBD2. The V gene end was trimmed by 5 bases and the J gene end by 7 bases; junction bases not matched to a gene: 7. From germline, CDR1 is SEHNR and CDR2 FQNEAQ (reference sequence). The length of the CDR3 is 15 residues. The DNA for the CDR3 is TGTGCCAGCAGCCGATTAGCGGGAGGGCTGAATGAGCAGTTCTTC. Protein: CASSRLAGGLNEQFF.

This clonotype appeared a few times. In DNA, the CDR3 is TGTGCCAGCAGCCCCACAAGTTACCATTATTCCTACGAGCAGTACTTC. Translation gives CASSPTSYHYSYEQYF. The chain employs TRBV28 and TRBJ2-7, with D hard to call. The CDR3 covers 16 residues. Germline CDR1 is MDHEN and CDR2 is SYDVKM. V dropped 6 bases and J dropped 1 base, with 19 bases sitting between them.

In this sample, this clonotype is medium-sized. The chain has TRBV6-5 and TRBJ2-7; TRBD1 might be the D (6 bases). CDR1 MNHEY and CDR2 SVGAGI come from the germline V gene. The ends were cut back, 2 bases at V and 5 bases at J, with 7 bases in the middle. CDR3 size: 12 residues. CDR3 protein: CASSYGTNEQYF. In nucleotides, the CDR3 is TGTGCCAGCAGTTACGGGACAAACGAGCAGTACTTC.

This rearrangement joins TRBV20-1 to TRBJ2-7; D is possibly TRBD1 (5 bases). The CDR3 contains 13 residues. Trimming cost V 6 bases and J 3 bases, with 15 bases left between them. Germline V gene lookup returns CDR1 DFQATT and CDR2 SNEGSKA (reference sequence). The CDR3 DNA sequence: TGCAGTGCGTTAGGGGTCACCCGCTACGAGCAGTACTTC. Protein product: CSALGVTRYEQYF.

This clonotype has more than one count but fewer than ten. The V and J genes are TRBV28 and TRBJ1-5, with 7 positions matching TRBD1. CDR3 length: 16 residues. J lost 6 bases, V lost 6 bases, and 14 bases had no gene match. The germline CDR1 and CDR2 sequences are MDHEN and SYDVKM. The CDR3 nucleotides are TGTGCCAGCAGGCCTGGGACAGTCGGACGTACTCAGCCCCAGCATTTT. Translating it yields CASRPGTVGRTQPQHF.

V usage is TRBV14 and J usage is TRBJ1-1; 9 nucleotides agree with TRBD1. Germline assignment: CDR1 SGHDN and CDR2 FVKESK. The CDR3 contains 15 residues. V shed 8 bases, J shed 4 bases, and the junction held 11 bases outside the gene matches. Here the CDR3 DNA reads TGTGCCAGCTCAGAACAGGGGGCGTACAGCACTGAAGCTTTCTTT. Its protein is CASSEQGAYSTEAFF.

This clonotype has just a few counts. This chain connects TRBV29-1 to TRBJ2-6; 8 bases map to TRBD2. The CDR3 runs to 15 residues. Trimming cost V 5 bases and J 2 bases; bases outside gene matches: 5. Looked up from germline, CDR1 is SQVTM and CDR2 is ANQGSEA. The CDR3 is CSVYSGGTGANVLTF. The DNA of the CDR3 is TGCAGCGTTTATTCGGGAGGGACTGGGGCCAACGTCCTGACTTTC.

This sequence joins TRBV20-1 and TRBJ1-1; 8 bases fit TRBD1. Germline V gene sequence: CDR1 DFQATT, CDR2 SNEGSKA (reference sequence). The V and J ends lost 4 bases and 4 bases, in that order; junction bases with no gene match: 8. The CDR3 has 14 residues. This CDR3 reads CSATPGGESTEAFF. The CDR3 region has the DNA TGCAGTGCTACTCCAGGGGGCGAGAGCACTGAAGCTTTCTTT.

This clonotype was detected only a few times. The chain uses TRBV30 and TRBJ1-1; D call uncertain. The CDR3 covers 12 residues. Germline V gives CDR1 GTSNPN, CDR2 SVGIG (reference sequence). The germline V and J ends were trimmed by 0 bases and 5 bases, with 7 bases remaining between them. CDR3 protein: CAWSVRSTEAFF. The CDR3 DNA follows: TGTGCCTGGAGTGTTCGGAGTACTGAAGCTTTCTTT.